The following is a TCR beta chain sequence with its context. What it binds is unknown. TCRdb's table, derived via immunoSEQ multiplex PCR, lists solely in-frame clones and lacks some. This table holds some 49,000 clones, about 80% found once. The time point: week 47, end of study. Every single dose of the vaccine, 300 ug of mutant IDH1 20-mer peptide, came with topical imiquimod. The sample is drawn from a study of a mutant IDH1 vaccine in newly diagnosed glioma. Regarding the study as a whole: Pseudoprogression appeared independent of alterations in top peripheral clonotypes.

Germline V gene lookup returns CDR1 PRHDT and CDR2 FYEKMQ (reference sequence). V lost 7 bases, J lost 1 base, and 13 bases stayed unmatched. The CDR3 loop spans 17 amino acids. This sequence originates from a middle-aged woman with glioma. Some clones in this sample may be carry-over from other donors' samples. V gene TRBV13 combines with J gene TRBJ1-3; 7 bases match TRBD1. Sample: PBMCs, taken from a glioma patient whose treatment included an IDH1 peptide vaccine. DNA for the CDR3: TGTGCCAGCACCTCGAGGAGGGGGCGGCTTTCTGGAAACACCATATATTTT. It is translated as CASTSRRGRLSGNTIYF.